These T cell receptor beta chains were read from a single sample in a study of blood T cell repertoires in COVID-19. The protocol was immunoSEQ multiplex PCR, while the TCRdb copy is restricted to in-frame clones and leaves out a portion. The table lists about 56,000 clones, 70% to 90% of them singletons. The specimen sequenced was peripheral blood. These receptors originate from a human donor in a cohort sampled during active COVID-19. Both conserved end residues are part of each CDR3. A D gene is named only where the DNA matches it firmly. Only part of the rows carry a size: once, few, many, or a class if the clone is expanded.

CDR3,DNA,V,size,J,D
CASSLGFLRLAGGQDTQYF,TGTGCCAGCAGCTTGGGATTTCTACGACTAGCGGGGGGTCAAGATACGCAGTATTTT,TRBV5-4,.,TRBJ2-3,TRBD2
CAGRTSGGAEEQFF,TGTGCCGGCCGGACTAGCGGGGGGGCCGAAGAGCAGTTCTTC,TRBV13,once,TRBJ2-1,TRBD2
CASSLGPGLRDEQFF,TGCGCCAGCAGCTTGGGTCCGGGACTAAGAGATGAGCAGTTCTTC,TRBV5-1,.,TRBJ2-1,TRBD2
CASSLAGGVSYNEQFF,TGCGCCAGCAGCTTGGCCGGCGGGGTCTCCTACAATGAGCAGTTCTTC,TRBV5-1,.,TRBJ2-1,.
CASSDEGGNQPQHF,TGTGCCAGCAGTGACGAGGGTGGCAATCAGCCCCAGCATTTT,TRBV2,few,TRBJ1-5,.
CASSQIGTTDEQFF,TGTGCCAGCAGCCAAATCGGGACTACCGATGAGCAGTTCTTC,TRBV11-1,.,TRBJ2-1,TRBD2
CASSDRVGTEAFF,TGTGCCAGCAGTGACCGAGTCGGGACTGAAGCTTTCTTT,TRBV6-2/TRBV6-3,few,TRBJ1-1,.
CASSSTSGGGEQYF,TGCGCCAGCAGCTCGACTAGCGGGGGGGGCGAGCAGTACTTC,TRBV5-1,.,TRBJ2-7,TRBD2
CASSHRLYTEAFF,TGTGCCAGCAGCCACAGGTTATACACTGAAGCTTTCTTT,TRBV7-2,.,TRBJ1-1,.
CAISESGRDTGELFF,TGTGCCATCAGTGAGTCAGGCAGGGACACCGGGGAGCTGTTTTTT,TRBV10-3,.,TRBJ2-2,.
CAWMGSSGNTIYF,TGTGCCTGGATGGGGAGCTCTGGAAACACCATATATTTT,TRBV30,once,TRBJ1-3,.
CASSQDTAGGYTF,TGTGCCAGCAGCCAAGATACCGCGGGCGGCTACACCTTC,TRBV14,.,TRBJ1-2,.
CATSDPGTGDTGELFF,TGTGCCACCAGTGACCCCGGGACAGGGGACACCGGGGAGCTGTTTTTT,TRBV24-1,.,TRBJ2-2,TRBD1
CASRRDRGYEQYF,TGTGCCAGCCGCCGGGACAGGGGTTACGAGCAGTACTTC,TRBV6-5,.,TRBJ2-7,TRBD1
CASSSSGGASEQFF,TGTGCCAGTAGTTCTAGCGGGGGGGCGAGTGAGCAGTTCTTC,TRBV19,.,TRBJ2-1,TRBD2
CASSFDRGRESEQFF,TGTGCCAGCAGTTTCGACAGGGGGCGCGAAAGTGAGCAGTTCTTC,TRBV6-6,.,TRBJ2-1,TRBD1